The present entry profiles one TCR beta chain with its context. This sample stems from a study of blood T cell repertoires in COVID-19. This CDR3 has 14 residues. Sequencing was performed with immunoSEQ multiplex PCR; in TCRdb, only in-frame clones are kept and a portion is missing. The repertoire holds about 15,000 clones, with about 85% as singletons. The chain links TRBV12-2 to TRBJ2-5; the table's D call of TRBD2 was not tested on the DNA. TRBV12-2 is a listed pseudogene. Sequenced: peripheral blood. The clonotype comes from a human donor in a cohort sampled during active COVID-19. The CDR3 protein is CASRLAIHGKTQYF. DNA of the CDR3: TGTGCAAGTCGCTTAGCTATACACGGGAAGACCCAGTACTTC.